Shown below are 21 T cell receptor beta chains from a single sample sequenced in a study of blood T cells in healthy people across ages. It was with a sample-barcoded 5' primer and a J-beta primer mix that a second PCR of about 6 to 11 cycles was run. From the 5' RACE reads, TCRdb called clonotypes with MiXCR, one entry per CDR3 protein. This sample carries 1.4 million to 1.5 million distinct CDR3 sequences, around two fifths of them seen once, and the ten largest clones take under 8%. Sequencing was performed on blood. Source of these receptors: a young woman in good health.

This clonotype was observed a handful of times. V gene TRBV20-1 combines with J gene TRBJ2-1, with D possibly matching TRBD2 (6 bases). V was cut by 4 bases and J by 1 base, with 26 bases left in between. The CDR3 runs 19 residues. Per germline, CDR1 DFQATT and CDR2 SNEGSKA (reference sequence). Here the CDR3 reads CSATKSGDWPLGSYNEQFF. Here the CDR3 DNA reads TGCAGTGCTACCAAATCGGGGGACTGGCCCCTTGGGTCCTACAATGAGCAGTTCTTC.

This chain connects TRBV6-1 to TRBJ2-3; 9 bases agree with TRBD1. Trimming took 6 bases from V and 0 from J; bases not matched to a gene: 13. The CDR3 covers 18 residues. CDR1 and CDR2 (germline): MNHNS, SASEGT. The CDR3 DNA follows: TGTGCCAGCAGGTCCGGAACCCGGGGACAGGGAAGCACAGATACGCAGTATTTT. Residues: CASRSGTRGQGSTDTQYF.

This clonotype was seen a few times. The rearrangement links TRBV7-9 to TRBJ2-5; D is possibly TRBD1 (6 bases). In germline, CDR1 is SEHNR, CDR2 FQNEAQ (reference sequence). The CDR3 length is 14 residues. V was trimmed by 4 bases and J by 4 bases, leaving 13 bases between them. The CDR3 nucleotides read TGTGCCAGCAGCTCGGCAGGGGCCGGAGAGACCCAGTACTTC. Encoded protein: CASSSAGAGETQYF.

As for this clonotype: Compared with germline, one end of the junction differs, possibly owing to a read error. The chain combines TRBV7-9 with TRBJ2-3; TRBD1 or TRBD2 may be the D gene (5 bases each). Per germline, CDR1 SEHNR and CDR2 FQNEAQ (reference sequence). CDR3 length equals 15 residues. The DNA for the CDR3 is TGTGCCAGCAACTTAGACGGGGCGCTAAGAGATACGCAGTATTTT. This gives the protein CASNLDGALRDTQYF.

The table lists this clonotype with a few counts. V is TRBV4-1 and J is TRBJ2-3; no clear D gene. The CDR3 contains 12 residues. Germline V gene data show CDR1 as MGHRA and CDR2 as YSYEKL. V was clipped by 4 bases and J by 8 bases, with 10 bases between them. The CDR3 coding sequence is TGCGCCAGCAGCCCACCTTTAGGTACGCAGTATTTT. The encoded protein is CASSPPLGTQYF.

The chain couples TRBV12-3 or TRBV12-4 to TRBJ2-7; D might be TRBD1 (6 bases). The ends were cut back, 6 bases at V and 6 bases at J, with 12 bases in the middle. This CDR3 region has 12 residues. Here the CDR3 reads CASSPQGLEQYF. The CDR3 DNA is TGTGCCAGCAGCCCCCAGGGGCTCGAGCAGTACTTC.

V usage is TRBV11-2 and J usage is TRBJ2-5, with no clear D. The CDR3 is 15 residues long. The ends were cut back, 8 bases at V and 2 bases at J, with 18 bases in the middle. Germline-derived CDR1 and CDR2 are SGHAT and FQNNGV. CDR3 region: CASSFPGIIQETQYF. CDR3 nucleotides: TGTGCCAGCTCCTTCCCTGGGATAATTCAAGAGACCCAGTACTTC.

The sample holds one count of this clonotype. The CDR3 sequence: CASSLRTSGRELFF. The CDR3 coding sequence is TGTGCCAGCAGTTTACGGACCTCGGGAAGGGAGCTGTTTTTT. The rearrangement joins TRBV12-3 or TRBV12-4 to TRBJ2-2, with a possible D match to TRBD2 (5 bases). This CDR3 spans 14 amino acids. V lost 2 bases and J lost 9, with 13 bases in between.

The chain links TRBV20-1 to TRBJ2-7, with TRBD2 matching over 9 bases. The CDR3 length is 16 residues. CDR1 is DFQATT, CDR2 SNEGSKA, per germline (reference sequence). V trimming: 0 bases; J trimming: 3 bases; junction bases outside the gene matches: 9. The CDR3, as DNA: TGCAGTGCTAGAGATTGGGGGAGGCGGGGGGGCTACGAGCAGTACTTC. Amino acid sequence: CSARDWGRRGGYEQYF.

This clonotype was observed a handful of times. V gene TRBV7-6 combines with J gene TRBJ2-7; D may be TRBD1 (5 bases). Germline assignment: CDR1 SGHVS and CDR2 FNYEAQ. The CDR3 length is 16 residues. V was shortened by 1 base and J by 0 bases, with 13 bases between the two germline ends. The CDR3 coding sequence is TGTGCCAGCAGCTTAGTCCCTCAGGGCAGCTCCTACGAGCAGTACTTC. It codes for CASSLVPQGSSYEQYF.

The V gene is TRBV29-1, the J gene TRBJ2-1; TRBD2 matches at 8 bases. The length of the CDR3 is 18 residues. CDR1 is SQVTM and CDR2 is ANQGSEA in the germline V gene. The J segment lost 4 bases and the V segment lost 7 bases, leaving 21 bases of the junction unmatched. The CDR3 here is CSATGGKLGGGQYNEQFF. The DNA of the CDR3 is TGCAGCGCAACCGGGGGGAAGCTGGGCGGGGGGCAGTACAATGAGCAGTTCTTC.

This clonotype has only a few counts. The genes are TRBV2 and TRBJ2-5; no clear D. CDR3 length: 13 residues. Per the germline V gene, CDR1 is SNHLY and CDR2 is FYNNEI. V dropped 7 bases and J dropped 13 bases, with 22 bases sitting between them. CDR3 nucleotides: TGTGCCAGCAATCCCGGGTTCACCGTTAGTAGGTACTTC. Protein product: CASNPGFTVSRYF.

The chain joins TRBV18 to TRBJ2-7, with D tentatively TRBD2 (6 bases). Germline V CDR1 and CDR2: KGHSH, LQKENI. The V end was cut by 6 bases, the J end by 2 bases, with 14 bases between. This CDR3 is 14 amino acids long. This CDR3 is CASSRGSTTYEQYF. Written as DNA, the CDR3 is TGTGCCAGCTCGCGGGGATCAACCACCTACGAGCAGTACTTC.

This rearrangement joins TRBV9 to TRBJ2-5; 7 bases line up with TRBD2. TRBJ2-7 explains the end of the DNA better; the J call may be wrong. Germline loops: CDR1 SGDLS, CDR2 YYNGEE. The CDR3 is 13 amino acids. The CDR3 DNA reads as TGTGCCAGCTGGGGAGGGCCCTCGAGCGAGCAGTACTTC. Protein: CASWGGPSSEQYF.

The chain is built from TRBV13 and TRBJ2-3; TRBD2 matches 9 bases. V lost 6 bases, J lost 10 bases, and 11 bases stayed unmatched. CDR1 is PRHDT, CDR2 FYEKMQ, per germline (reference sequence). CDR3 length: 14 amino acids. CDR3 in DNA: TGTGCCAGCAGACCAACCCTGCGGGGGGGCGCGCAGTATTTT. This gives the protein CASRPTLRGGAQYF.

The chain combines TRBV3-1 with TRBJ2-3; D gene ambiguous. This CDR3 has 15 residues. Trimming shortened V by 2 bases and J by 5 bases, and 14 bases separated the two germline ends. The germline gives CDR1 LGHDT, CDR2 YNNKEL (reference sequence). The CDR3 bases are TGTGCCAGCAGCCAACCAGCGACTGGTCGAGATACGCAGTATTTT. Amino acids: CASSQPATGRDTQYF.

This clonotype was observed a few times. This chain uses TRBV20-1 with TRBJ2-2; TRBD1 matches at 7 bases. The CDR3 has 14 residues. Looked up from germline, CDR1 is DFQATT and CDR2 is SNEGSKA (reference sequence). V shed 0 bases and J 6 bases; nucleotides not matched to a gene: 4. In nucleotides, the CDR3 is TGCAGTGCTAGAGATACACAGGGGTCCGGGGAGCTGTTTTTT. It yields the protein CSARDTQGSGELFF.

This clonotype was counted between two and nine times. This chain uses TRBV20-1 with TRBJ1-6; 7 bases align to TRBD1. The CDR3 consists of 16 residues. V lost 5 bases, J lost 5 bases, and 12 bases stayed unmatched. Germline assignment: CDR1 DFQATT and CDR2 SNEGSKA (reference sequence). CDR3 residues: CSALKDGQADNSPLHF. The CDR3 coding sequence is TGCAGTGCTCTAAAAGATGGACAGGCTGATAATTCACCCCTCCACTTT.

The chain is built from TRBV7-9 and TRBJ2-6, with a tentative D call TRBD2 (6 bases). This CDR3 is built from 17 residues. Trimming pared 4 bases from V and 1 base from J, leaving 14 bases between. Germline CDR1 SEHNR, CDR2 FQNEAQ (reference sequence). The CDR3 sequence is CASSSPGGGSGANVLTF. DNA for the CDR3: TGTGCCAGCAGCTCCCCCGGAGGAGGGTCTGGGGCCAACGTCCTGACTTTC.

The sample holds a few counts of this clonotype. The CDR3 DNA reads as TGTGCCAGCAAACTTGGGGATACGGGTGGCTACACCTTC. Protein: CASKLGDTGGYTF. The chain links TRBV6-5 to TRBJ1-2; D uncertain. CDR3 length: 13 amino acids. Germline CDR1 reads MNHEY; CDR2 reads SVGAGI. V was cut by 7 bases and J by 7 bases, with 16 bases left in between.

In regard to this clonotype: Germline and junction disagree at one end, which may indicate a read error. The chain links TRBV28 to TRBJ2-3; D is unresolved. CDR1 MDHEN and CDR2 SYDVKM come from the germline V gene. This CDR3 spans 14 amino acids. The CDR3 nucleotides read TGTCCCAGCAGTTTAGGCGGCCGCACAGATACGCAGTATTTT. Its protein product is CPSSLGGRTDTQYF.